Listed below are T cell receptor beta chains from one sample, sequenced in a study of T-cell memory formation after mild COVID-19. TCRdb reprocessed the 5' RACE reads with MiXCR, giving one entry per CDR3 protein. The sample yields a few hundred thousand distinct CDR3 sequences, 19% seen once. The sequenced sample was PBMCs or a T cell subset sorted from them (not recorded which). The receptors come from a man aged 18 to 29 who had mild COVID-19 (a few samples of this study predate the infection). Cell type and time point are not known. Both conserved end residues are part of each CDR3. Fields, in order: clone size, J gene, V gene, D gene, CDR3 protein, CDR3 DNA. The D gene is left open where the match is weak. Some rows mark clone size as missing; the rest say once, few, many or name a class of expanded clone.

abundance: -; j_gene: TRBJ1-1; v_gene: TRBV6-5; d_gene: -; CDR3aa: CASSRWEANTEAFF; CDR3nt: TGTGCCAGCAGCCGCTGGGAGGCGAACACTGAAGCTTTCTTT
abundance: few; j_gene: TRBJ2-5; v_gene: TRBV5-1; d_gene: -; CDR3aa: CASRSGFQETQYF; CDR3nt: TGCGCCAGCAGGTCGGGCTTCCAAGAGACCCAGTACTTC
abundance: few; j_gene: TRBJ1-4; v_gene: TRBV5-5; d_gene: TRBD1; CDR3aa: CASSPGQGGEKLFF; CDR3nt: TGTGCCAGCAGCCCGGGACAGGGAGGAGAAAAACTGTTTTTT
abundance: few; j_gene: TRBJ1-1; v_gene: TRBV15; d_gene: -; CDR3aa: CATSQGTNTEAFF; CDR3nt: TGTGCCACCAGTCAGGGAACGAACACTGAAGCTTTCTTT
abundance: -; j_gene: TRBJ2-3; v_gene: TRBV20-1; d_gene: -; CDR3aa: CSARDFRSTDTQYF; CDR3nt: TGCAGTGCTAGGGACTTCCGTAGCACAGATACGCAGTATTTT
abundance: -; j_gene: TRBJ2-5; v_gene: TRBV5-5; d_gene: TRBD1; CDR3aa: CASSLTGARETQYF; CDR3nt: TGTGCCAGCAGCTTGACAGGGGCTCGAGAGACCCAGTACTTC
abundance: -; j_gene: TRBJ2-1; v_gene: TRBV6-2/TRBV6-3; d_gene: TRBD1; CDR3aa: CASYTGGFNEQFF; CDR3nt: TGTGCCAGCTACACAGGGGGGTTTAATGAGCAGTTCTTC
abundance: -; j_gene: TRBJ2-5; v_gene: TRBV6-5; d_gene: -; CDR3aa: CASRPRPGGGETQYF; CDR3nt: TGTGCCAGCAGGCCTCGTCCGGGGGGCGGAGAGACCCAGTACTTC
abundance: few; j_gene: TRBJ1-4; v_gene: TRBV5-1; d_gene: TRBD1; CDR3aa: CASSLRTGLNEKLFF; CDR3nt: TGCGCCAGCAGCCTAAGGACAGGCCTGAATGAAAAACTGTTTTTT
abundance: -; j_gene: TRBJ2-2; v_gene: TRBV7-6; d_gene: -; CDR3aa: CASSLAWTANTGELFF; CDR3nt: TGTGCCAGCAGCTTAGCCTGGACAGCGAACACCGGGGAGCTGTTTTTT
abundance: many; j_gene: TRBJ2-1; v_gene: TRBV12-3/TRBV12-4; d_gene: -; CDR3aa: CASSSTPGGPLSPYYNEQFF; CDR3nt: TGTGCCAGCAGTTCAACTCCCGGGGGTCCCCTAAGTCCCTACTACAATGAGCAGTTCTTC
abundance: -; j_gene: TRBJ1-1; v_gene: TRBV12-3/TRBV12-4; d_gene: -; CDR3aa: CASTQGTEAFF; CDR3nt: TGTGCCAGCACCCAAGGCACTGAAGCTTTCTTT
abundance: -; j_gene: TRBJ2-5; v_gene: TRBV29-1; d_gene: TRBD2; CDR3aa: CSVELAGDGETQYF; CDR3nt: TGCAGCGTTGAACTAGCGGGGGATGGAGAGACCCAGTACTTC
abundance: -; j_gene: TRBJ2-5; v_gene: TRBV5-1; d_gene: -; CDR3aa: CASSRGASRGETQYF; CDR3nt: TGCGCCAGCAGTCGAGGAGCGTCTAGAGGAGAGACCCAGTACTTC
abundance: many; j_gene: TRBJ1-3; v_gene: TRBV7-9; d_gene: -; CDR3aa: CASSGETTGSGSTIYF; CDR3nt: TGTGCCAGCAGCGGGGAGACTACAGGGTCGGGGAGCACCATATATTTT
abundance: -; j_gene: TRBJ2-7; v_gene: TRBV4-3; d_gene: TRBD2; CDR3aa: CASSQESSGRYEQYF; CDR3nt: TGCGCCAGCAGCCAAGAATCTAGCGGTCGGTACGAGCAGTACTTC
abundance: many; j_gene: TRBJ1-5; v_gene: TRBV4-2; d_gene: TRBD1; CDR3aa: CASSQGAQGGNQPQHF; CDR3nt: TGTGCCAGCAGCCAAGGGGCACAGGGGGGCAATCAGCCCCAGCATTTT
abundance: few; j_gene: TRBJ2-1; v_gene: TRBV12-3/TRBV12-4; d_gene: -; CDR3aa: CASSPGRQVYNEQFF; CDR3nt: TGTGCCAGCAGCCCGGGACGCCAGGTATACAATGAGCAGTTCTTC
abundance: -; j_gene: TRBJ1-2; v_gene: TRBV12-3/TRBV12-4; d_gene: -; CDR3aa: CASSPGRGYGYTF; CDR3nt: TGTGCCAGCAGTCCCGGGAGGGGCTATGGCTACACCTTC
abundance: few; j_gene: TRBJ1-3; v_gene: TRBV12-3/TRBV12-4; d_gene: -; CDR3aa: CASSNRADTIYF; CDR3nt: TGTGCCAGCAGCAACAGGGCGGACACCATATATTTT
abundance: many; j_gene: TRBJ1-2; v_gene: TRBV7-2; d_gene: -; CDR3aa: CASEAGGLYGYTF; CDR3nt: TGTGCCAGCGAGGCCGGGGGGCTCTATGGCTACACCTTC
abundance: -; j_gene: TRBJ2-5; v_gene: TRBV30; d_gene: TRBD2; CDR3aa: CAWASRALAEETQYF; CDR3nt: TGTGCCTGGGCCTCACGGGCACTAGCGGAAGAGACCCAGTACTTC
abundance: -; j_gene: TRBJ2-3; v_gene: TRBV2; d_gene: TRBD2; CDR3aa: CASSEDGGAEDTQYF; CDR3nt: TGTGCCAGCAGTGAAGACGGGGGGGCGGAAGATACGCAGTATTTT
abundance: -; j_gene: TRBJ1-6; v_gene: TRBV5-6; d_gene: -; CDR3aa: CASSWTYLNSPLHF; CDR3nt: TGTGCCAGCAGCTGGACCTACCTTAATTCACCCCTCCACTTT
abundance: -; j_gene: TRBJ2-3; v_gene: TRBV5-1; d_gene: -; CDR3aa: CASLLDGTDTQYF; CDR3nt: TGCGCCAGCCTACTAGACGGAACAGATACGCAGTATTTT
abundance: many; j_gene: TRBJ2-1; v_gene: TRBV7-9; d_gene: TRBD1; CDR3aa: CASSLGRTGPHNEQFF; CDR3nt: TGTGCCAGCAGCTTGGGGCGGACAGGGCCGCACAATGAGCAGTTCTTC